The clone carrying this T cell receptor (beta chain) has just a few counts. The antigen remains unidentified. Without exception, sorted populations had purity beyond 98%. Reverse transcribing all isolated RNA meant expressed TCRB transcripts were sequenced. Measured with immunoSEQ multiplex PCR; TCRdb has only the in-frame clones, and not every one. The table lists a few hundred thousand clones, around 9.9% of them singletons, with 1% to 1.5% in the top ten. This CDR3 has 15 residues. Per germline, CDR1 MNHNS and CDR2 SASEGT. Trimming at V came to 6 bases and at J to 6 bases, leaving 9 bases not matched to a gene. This entry is derived from a study of beta chain features in type 1 diabetes. Study-wide background: Over all samples combined, about 100,000,000 sorted cells were examined.

Findings of the study overall: Across patients, naive, central memory and Treg TCRB repertoires exhibited apparently greater similarity than was observed across healthy donors.

Sequencing used central memory CD4+ T cells from blood. The chain carries TRBV6-1 and TRBJ2-3, with TRBD2 matching over 10 bases. This TCR was recovered from a man aged 18 to 30 in good health. The CDR3 protein is CASSLSSGSGDTQYF. CDR3 in DNA: TGTGCCAGCAGCCTCTCTAGCGGGAGTGGGGATACGCAGTATTTT.